Below are 13 T cell receptor beta chains sequenced from a single sample in a study of T-cell memory formation after mild COVID-19. TCRdb re-called the 5' RACE reads with MiXCR, one entry per CDR3 protein. This table holds approximately 300,000 distinct CDR3 sequences, roughly 15% found once. The sequencing input was PBMCs or a T cell subset sorted from them (not recorded which). All receptors come from a young man who had mild COVID-19 (a few samples of this study predate the infection). Cell type and time point are not known.

This clonotype was seen a few times. The chain joins TRBV6-6 to TRBJ1-6; 7 bases line up with TRBD1. V was pared by 4 bases and J by 5 bases, with 8 bases of the junction left unmatched. CDR1 MNHNY and CDR2 SVGAGI come from the germline V gene (reference sequence). This CDR3 region has 16 residues. CDR3 DNA: TGTGCCAGCAGTTCCCTCGACAGGGACCATAATTCACCCCTCCACTTT. Protein product: CASSSLDRDHNSPLHF.

The chain is built from TRBV6-6 and TRBJ1-1, with 9 positions matching TRBD1. Losses at the gene ends were 5 bases for V and 1 base for J; bases not matched to a gene: 11. This CDR3 spans 17 amino acids. Germline lookup yields CDR1 MNHNY and CDR2 SVGAGI (reference sequence). The CDR3 sequence: CASSAYGTGSGNTEAFF. CDR3 in DNA: TGTGCCAGCAGTGCGTATGGGACAGGGAGTGGGAACACTGAAGCTTTCTTT.

The chain couples TRBV12-3 or TRBV12-4 to TRBJ2-2; 8 bases agree with TRBD1. The CDR3 is 19 amino acids. V was pared by 5 bases and J by 2 bases, with 16 bases of the junction left unmatched. The CDR3 DNA reads as TGTGCCAGCAGTCCAGTCGGTTCTTTTGGGACAGGCAACACCGGGGAGCTGTTTTTT. This gives the protein CASSPVGSFGTGNTGELFF.

A few counts support this clonotype. Relative to the germline gene, one junction end is altered; a read error may explain this. This chain links TRBV7-9 with TRBJ1-4, with D possibly TRBD1 on 5 matching bases. Germline-derived CDR1 and CDR2 are SEHNR and FQNEAQ (reference sequence). CDR3 size: 13 residues. The CDR3, as DNA: TGTGCCAGCAGCCCCCAAGGGTCCTCTCGGGGGTATTTT. This codes for CASSPQGSSRGYF.

This sequence joins TRBV5-1 and TRBJ2-1; 10 bases match TRBD2. The CDR3 has 17 amino acids. The germline gives CDR1 SGHRS, CDR2 YFSETQ. The J segment lost 6 bases and the V segment lost 6 bases, leaving 15 bases of the junction unmatched. This CDR3 reads CASTRRERGGGTNEQFF. The CDR3 nucleotides read TGCGCCAGCACCCGTCGGGAGCGGGGGGGCGGTACCAATGAGCAGTTCTTC. Full variable domain (missing parts from reference TRBV5-1 and TRBJ2-1): KAGVTQTPRYLIKTRGQQVTLSCSPISGHRSVSWYQQTPGQGLQFLFEYFSETQRNKGNFPGRFSGRQFSNSRSEMNVSTLELGDSALYLCASTRRERGGGTNEQFFGPGTRLTVL.

CDR3 in amino acids: CASSFEPNYGYTF. CDR3 in DNA: TGTGCCAGCAGCTTCGAACCCAACTATGGCTACACCTTC. This sequence joins TRBV7-8 and TRBJ1-2; D not certain. Deletions cut 3 bases from V and 2 bases from J, with 7 bases between. Germline V gene sequence: CDR1 SGHVS, CDR2 FQNEAQ. The CDR3 covers 13 residues.

This chain joins TRBV5-1 and TRBJ1-6, with TRBD1 identical over 7 bases. This CDR3 comprises 16 residues. The junction had 6 bases not matched to a gene; V was cut back by 1 base and J by 5 bases. Per germline, CDR1 SGHRS and CDR2 YFSETQ. The DNA for the CDR3 is TGCGCCAGCAGCTTGACAGGGGTAGAAGATAATTCACCCCTCCACTTT. This translates into CASSLTGVEDNSPLHF.

The rearrangement links TRBV7-2 to TRBJ1-1, with TRBD1 identical over 7 bases. The CDR3 length is 14 residues. Germline V gene lookup returns CDR1 SGHTA and CDR2 FQGNSA. V trimming: 5 bases; J trimming: 5 bases; junction bases outside the gene matches: 8. CDR3 residues: CASSTRTGRTEAFF. The CDR3 bases are TGTGCCAGCAGCACCCGGACAGGAAGGACTGAAGCTTTCTTT.

This clonotype appeared a few times. This sequence joins TRBV15 and TRBJ1-6; unclear D gene. Trimming shortened V by 7 bases and J by 7 bases, and 14 bases separated the two germline ends. The CDR3 sequence is 14 residues long. The germline V gene has CDR1 LNHNV and CDR2 YYDKDF (reference sequence). CDR3 region: CATTERSGNSPLHF. CDR3 DNA: TGTGCCACCACGGAAAGGAGCGGCAATTCACCCCTCCACTTT.

There are many counts of this clonotype. The rearrangement joins TRBV6-2 or TRBV6-3 to TRBJ2-2, with D tentatively TRBD1 or TRBD2 (5 bases each). CDR3 size: 14 residues. Deletions cut 6 bases from V and 1 base from J, with 9 bases between. Germline CDR1 and CDR2: MNHEY and SVGEGT. CDR3 residues: CASSPGRNTGELFF. The DNA of the CDR3 is TGTGCCAGCAGCCCGGGACGGAACACCGGGGAGCTGTTTTTT.

This clonotype was seen only a few times. This chain links TRBV5-1 with TRBJ1-1; 11 nucleotides line up with TRBD1. The CDR3 has 18 residues. Germline values: CDR1 SGHRS, CDR2 YFSETQ. The V and J ends lost 0 bases and 0 bases, in that order; junction bases with no gene match: 7. The DNA of the CDR3 is TGCGCCAGCAGCTTGGAAAGGGACAGGGGGTCGATGAACACTGAAGCTTTCTTT. Protein product: CASSLERDRGSMNTEAFF.

CDR3 protein: CASSVRQGMFYEQYF. The DNA of the CDR3 is TGCGCCAGCAGCGTTCGACAGGGTATGTTCTACGAGCAGTACTTC. V usage is TRBV5-1 and J usage is TRBJ2-7; TRBD1 matches 7 bases. This CDR3 has 15 amino acids. Trimming removed 4 bases from V and 3 bases from J; junction bases left unmatched: 10. The germline V gene encodes CDR1 SGHRS and CDR2 YFSETQ.

This clonotype occurred once. The V call is TRBV2, the J call TRBJ2-3; 8 bases map to TRBD1. Germline assignment: CDR1 SNHLY and CDR2 FYNNEI. Germline trimming cut 7 bases from V and 2 bases from J; bases unmatched to any gene: 8. The CDR3 has 15 residues. CDR3 DNA sequence: TGTGCCAGCAACCGGGACAGGCATAACACAGATACGCAGTATTTT. Amino acids: CASNRDRHNTDTQYF.